This T cell receptor (beta chain) was recovered during a study of T cells after yellow fever vaccination. This clonotype was seen ten or more times. Its specificity is not known. The CDR3 sequence is 17 residues long. Germline lookup yields CDR1 MNHNS and CDR2 SASEGT. Trimming left V 1 base short and J 1 base short, with 16 bases between. UMIs and a universal primer site were added when TCR cDNA was made by 5'RACE template switching. Each CDR3 protein is one row after TCRdb ran MiXCR on the 5' RACE reads. The sample lists 60,000 to 95,000 distinct CDR3 sequences; 7.3% were seen once. General study findings and limits: A small proportion of clonotypes was detected in both the CD4 and CD8 compartments. Primary-vaccination clones mostly resurfaced post-booster (about 95% CD4, approximately 87% CD8).

The sample consisted of CD8+ T cells sorted from PBMCs, taken roughly 10 days after the first yellow fever vaccination. This receptor was identified in a man younger than 35 who received the YFV17D yellow fever vaccine. This rearrangement joins TRBV6-1 to TRBJ1-1; D is unclear. The CDR3 here is CASSEGRLGRANTEAFF. CDR3 nucleotides: TGTGCCAGCAGTGAAGGCCGGCTGGGGAGGGCGAACACTGAAGCTTTCTTT.